These T cell receptor beta chains were read from a single sample in a study of blood T cell repertoires in COVID-19. The method was immunoSEQ multiplex PCR; TCRdb's version includes in-frame clones alone and lacks a portion of them. This table has around 400,000 clones, around 87% appearing once. Sequenced sample: peripheral blood. The receptors were gathered from a woman aged 25-40 years with COVID-19, enrolled during active disease. CDR3s include the opening cysteine and the closing phenylalanine or tryptophan. The D gene is left open where the match is weak. Not every row has a clone size; where given, it reads once, few, many or a size class.

D,J,size,V,DNA,CDR3
TRBD1,TRBJ2-7,NA,TRBV4-1,TGCGCCAGCAGCCGTAACCGGGACAGGGTCTACGAGCAGTACTTC,CASSRNRDRVYEQYF
NA,TRBJ2-3,NA,TRBV5-5,TGTGCCAGCAGCCCCCAAACTAGTATGATGGCCGATACGCAGTATTTT,CASSPQTSMMADTQYF
NA,TRBJ2-7,NA,TRBV7-9,TGTGCCAGCAGCTTTAGCGGTCCCTACGAGCAGTACTTC,CASSFSGPYEQYF
TRBD1,TRBJ1-2,once,TRBV28,TGTGCCAGCAGTCCGCCCGACAGGGAGGACTATGGCTACACCTTC,CASSPPDREDYGYTF
NA,TRBJ2-5,NA,TRBV5-4,TGTGCCAGCAGCCGACGACAGTCGCCCAACCAAGAGACCCAGTACTTC,CASSRRQSPNQETQYF
TRBD1,TRBJ2-3,NA,TRBV28,TGTGCCAGCACCTCACAGGGGGCTGGGGGCACAGATACGCAGTATTTT,CASTSQGAGGTDTQYF
TRBD1,TRBJ2-5,NA,TRBV25-1,TGTGCCAGCAGTGACAAGGACAGGGGGGAGACCCAGTACTTC,CASSDKDRGETQYF
NA,TRBJ1-2,NA,TRBV4-3,TGCGCCAGCAGCCAAGCTCGACATCTCTATGGCTACACCTTC,CASSQARHLYGYTF
NA,TRBJ1-1,NA,TRBV28,TGTGCCAGCAGTCCCCCCACAGGTTGGACTGAAGCTTTCTTT,CASSPPTGWTEAFF
TRBD2,TRBJ2-5,NA,TRBV4-3,TGCGCCAGCAGCCAAGACTTGGGACTACAAGAGACCCAGTACTTC,CASSQDLGLQETQYF
TRBD2,TRBJ2-7,NA,TRBV27,TGTGCCAGCAGTTTTAGGAGACTAGCGCAGTACGAGCAGTACTTC,CASSFRRLAQYEQYF
TRBD2,TRBJ2-5,NA,TRBV28,TGTGCCAGCAGGTGGAACACCGGGACTAGCAAACCCGAGACCCAGTACTTC,CASRWNTGTSKPETQYF
TRBD2,TRBJ2-7,NA,TRBV28,TGTGCCAGCAGTTTTTTTGCGGGAGGTTCCGAGCAGTACTTC,CASSFFAGGSEQYF
TRBD1,TRBJ1-4,NA,TRBV28,TGTGCCAGCAGAGCCGGGACAGGGGGTGAAAAACTGTTTTTT,CASRAGTGGEKLFF
NA,TRBJ1-1,NA,TRBV5-4,TGTGCCAGCAGCGCCGGTGTGAACACTGAAGCTTTCTTT,CASSAGVNTEAFF
TRBD1,TRBJ1-2,once,TRBV6-5,TGTGCCAGCAGTTACTCGGGAAGGGGGCTGGTTGGCTACACCTTC,CASSYSGRGLVGYTF
NA,TRBJ2-1,NA,TRBV13,TGTGCCAGCAGCTTACCCACGGGTGAGGATGAGCAGTTCTTC,CASSLPTGEDEQFF
TRBD1,TRBJ2-7,NA,TRBV28,TGTGCCACCAGAACAGGGGGCCGGTCCTACGAGCAGTACTTC,CATRTGGRSYEQYF
NA,TRBJ2-2,NA,TRBV9,TGTGCCAGCAGCGTAGGTAGTAGCGATATCACCGGGGAGCTGTTTTTT,CASSVGSSDITGELFF
TRBD1,TRBJ2-1,NA,TRBV27,TGTGCCAGCAGTTTACCGACAGGGATTGAGCAGTTCTTC,CASSLPTGIEQFF
TRBD2,TRBJ2-2,NA,TRBV7-2,TGTGCCAGCAGCTTAGACGGGACTAGCGGGGGCACCGGGGAGCTGTTTTTT,CASSLDGTSGGTGELFF
TRBD2,TRBJ2-7,NA,TRBV5-1,TGCGCCAGCAGCTCTGGACTAGCGGGAGGAGTATACGAGCAGTACTTC,CASSSGLAGGVYEQYF
NA,TRBJ1-3,NA,TRBV21-1,TGTGCCGGGGGACAGGGAAGGGACACCATATATTTT,CAGGQGRDTIYF
TRBD2,TRBJ2-2,NA,TRBV19,TGTGCCAGTAGTATGGCTCCCGGGACTAGCTCACCGAACACCGGGGAGCTGTTTTTT,CASSMAPGTSSPNTGELFF
TRBD1,TRBJ2-2,NA,TRBV29-1,TGCAGCGTGGGGCAACAGGGGAAGACCGGGGAGCTGTTTTTT,CSVGQQGKTGELFF
NA,TRBJ1-1,many,TRBV6-6,TGTGCCAGCAGTGACCCAACCGGGGGAGGCCAAGAAGCTTTCTTT,CASSDPTGGGQEAFF
TRBD1,TRBJ1-1,NA,TRBV28,TGTGCCAGCAGTGGGACAGGGAGGAACACTGAAGCTTTCTTT,CASSGTGRNTEAFF
NA,TRBJ2-1,NA,TRBV9,TGTGCCAGCAGCGTAGGGGGGCATGGGTACAATGAGCAGTTCTTC,CASSVGGHGYNEQFF
TRBD2,TRBJ2-7,NA,TRBV10-3,TGTGCCATCAGTGAAGGAGGACAGGCGACTAGCGGGAGGCCCTACGAGCAGTACTTC,CAISEGGQATSGRPYEQYF
TRBD1,TRBJ2-1,NA,TRBV28,TGTGCCAGCAGCCGGACACAGGGGGGCGAGCAGTTCTTC,CASSRTQGGEQFF
TRBD2,TRBJ2-7,NA,TRBV7-2,TGTGCCAGCAGCTTAGAGGGACTAGCCCGCGAGCAGTACTTC,CASSLEGLAREQYF
NA,TRBJ1-2,NA,TRBV5-4,TGTGCCAGCAGCTTAGGGGCCAGTAACTATGGCTACACCTTC,CASSLGASNYGYTF
NA,TRBJ2-3,once,TRBV7-3,TGTGCCAGCAGTCATAGACAGGTGGCTAGCACAGATACGCAGTATTTT,CASSHRQVASTDTQYF
TRBD2,TRBJ2-7,NA,TRBV4-3,TGCGCCAGCAGCCAAGGAGTAGCGGGAGACGTATACGAGCAGTACTTC,CASSQGVAGDVYEQYF
NA,TRBJ1-6,NA,TRBV24-1,TGTGCCACCAGTGCCGGCTCCTATAATTCACCCCTCCACTTT,CATSAGSYNSPLHF
TRBD1,TRBJ2-7,NA,TRBV15,TGTGCCACCAGCATGGGACAGGGCTCCTACGAGCAGTACTTC,CATSMGQGSYEQYF
TRBD2,TRBJ2-3,NA,TRBV3-1/TRBV3-2,TGTGCCAGCAGCCAAGATCGCCCAGCGGGGGGCACAGATACGCAGTATTTT,CASSQDRPAGGTDTQYF
NA,TRBJ1-5,once,TRBV24-1,TGTGCCACCAGTTCAGGGCCCATCAATCAGCCCCAGCATTTT,CATSSGPINQPQHF
NA,TRBJ2-1,NA,TRBV7-2,TGTGCCAGCAGCCCCCAACCGGGAGTCTACTACAATGAGCAGTTCTTC,CASSPQPGVYYNEQFF
NA,TRBJ2-4,NA,TRBV5-1,TGCGCCAGCAGCCCGCAAGATGGAGGGGCACTAGCCAAAAACATTCAGTACTTC,CASSPQDGGALAKNIQYF
TRBD1,TRBJ1-4,NA,TRBV6-5,TGTGCCAGCAGGGACAGGGGGTTAGATAATGAAAAACTGTTTTTT,CASRDRGLDNEKLFF
TRBD2,TRBJ2-7,NA,TRBV10-3,TGTGCCATCAGTCGACTAGCGGGAGGGTACGAGCAGTACTTC,CAISRLAGGYEQYF
NA,TRBJ2-7,NA,TRBV11-2,TGTGCCAGCAGCAGGACTGGCGGCTCCTACGAGCAGTACTTC,CASSRTGGSYEQYF
TRBD1,TRBJ2-7,NA,TRBV10-1,TGCGCCAGCAGCCAAACCCGGACAGGAAGGTACGAGCAGTACTTC,CASSQTRTGRYEQYF
TRBD2,TRBJ2-3,NA,TRBV7-3,TGTGCCAGCAGCCACGGACTAGCGGGACGGGGCACAGATACGCAGTATTTT,CASSHGLAGRGTDTQYF
NA,TRBJ1-1,NA,TRBV18,TGTGCCAGCTCTAGGGGCAGTAACACTGAAGCTTTCTTT,CASSRGSNTEAFF
NA,TRBJ2-3,NA,TRBV2,TGTGCCAGCAGTGGGACTCAACGAACAGATACGCAGTATTTT,CASSGTQRTDTQYF
TRBD1,TRBJ1-1,NA,TRBV5-8,TGTGCCAGCAGCCTCGGACAGGCCGGGACTGAAGCTTTCTTT,CASSLGQAGTEAFF